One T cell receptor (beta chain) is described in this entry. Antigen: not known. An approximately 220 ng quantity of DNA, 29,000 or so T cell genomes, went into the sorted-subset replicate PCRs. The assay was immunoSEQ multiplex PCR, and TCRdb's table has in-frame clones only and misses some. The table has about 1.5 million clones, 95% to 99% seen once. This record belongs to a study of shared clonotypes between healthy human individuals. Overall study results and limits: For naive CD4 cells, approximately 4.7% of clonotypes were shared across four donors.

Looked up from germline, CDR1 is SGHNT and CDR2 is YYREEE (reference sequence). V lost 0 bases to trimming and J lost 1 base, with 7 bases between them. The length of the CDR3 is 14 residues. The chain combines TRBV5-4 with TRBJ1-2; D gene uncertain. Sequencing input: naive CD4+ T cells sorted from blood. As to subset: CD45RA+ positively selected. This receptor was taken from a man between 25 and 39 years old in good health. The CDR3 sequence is CASSLDQFNYGYTF. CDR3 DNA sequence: TGTGCCAGCAGCTTGGACCAGTTTAACTATGGCTACACCTTC. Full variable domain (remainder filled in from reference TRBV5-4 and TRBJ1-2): ETGVTQSPTHLIKTRGQQVTLRCSSQSGHNTVSWYQQALGQGPQFIFQYYREEENGRGNFPPRFSGLQFPNYSSELNVNALELDDSALYLCASSLDQFNYGYTFGSGTRLTVV.